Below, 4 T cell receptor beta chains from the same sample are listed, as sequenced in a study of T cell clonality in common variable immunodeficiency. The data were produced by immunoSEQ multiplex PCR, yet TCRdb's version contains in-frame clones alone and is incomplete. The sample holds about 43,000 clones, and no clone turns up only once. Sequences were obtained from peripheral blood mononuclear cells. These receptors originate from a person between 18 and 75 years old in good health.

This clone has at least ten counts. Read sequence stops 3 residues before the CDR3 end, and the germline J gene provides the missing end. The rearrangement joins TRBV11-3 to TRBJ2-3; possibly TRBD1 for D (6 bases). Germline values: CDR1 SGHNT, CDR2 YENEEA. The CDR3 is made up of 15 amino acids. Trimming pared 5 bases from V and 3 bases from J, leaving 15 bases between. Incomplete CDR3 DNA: TGTGCCAGCAGCCCTAGTGACAGGTTTACAGATACG. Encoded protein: CASSPSDRFTDT. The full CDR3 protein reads CASSPSDRFTDTQYF.

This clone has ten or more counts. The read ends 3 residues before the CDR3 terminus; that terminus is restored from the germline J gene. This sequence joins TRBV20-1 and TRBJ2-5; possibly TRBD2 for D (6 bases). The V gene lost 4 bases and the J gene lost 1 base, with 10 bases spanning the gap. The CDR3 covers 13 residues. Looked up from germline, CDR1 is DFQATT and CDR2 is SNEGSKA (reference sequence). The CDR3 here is CSAIYSGQETQYF. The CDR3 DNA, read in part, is TGCAGTGCTATATATAGCGGCCAAGAGACC.

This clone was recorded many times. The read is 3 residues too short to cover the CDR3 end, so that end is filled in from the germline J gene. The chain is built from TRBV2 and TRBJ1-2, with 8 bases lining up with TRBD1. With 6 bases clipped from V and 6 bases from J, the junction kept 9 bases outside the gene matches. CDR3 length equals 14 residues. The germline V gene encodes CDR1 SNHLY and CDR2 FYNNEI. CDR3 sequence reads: CASSGQGLINGYTF. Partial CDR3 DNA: TGTGCCAGCAGCGGACAGGGCCTTATTAATGGC.

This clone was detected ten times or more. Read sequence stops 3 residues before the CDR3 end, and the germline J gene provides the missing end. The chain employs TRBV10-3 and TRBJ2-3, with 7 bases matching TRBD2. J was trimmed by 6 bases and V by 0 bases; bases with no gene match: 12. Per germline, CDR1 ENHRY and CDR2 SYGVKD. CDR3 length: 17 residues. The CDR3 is CAISESGGAGERDTQYF. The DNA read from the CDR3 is TGTGCCATCAGTGAGTCTGGCGGTGCGGGAGAGCGGGATACG.